The entry below describes one T cell receptor beta chain. What it binds is not known. The protocol was immunoSEQ multiplex PCR, while the TCRdb copy is restricted to in-frame clones and leaves out a portion. The data contain approximately 82,000 clones, around 94% of them singletons. Excluded were patients having autoimmune disease history or systemic immunosuppression. The data are from a study of OX40 agonist ivuxolimab in advanced cancers. Regarding the study as a whole: Some nonresponders likewise displayed low normalized T-cell clonal expansion. Expanded clones belonging to CD8+ T cells outnumbered, on average, those of CD4+.

Germline CDR1 and CDR2: SGHTA and FQGNSA. V was pared by 4 bases and J by 0 bases, with 16 bases between. The CDR3 is 17 residues long. The TCR sequence derives from an adult with an advanced solid tumor such as melanoma, head and neck, liver or kidney cancer. The gene calls are TRBV7-2 and TRBJ1-5; D unclear. This specimen consisted of CD4+ or CD8+ T cells sorted from blood, obtained in a trial of the OX40 agonist ivuxolimab. The CDR3 DNA reads as TGTGCCAGCAGCTCACCGGACGGCTATTATAGCAATCAGCCCCAGCATTTT. This codes for CASSSPDGYYSNQPQHF.